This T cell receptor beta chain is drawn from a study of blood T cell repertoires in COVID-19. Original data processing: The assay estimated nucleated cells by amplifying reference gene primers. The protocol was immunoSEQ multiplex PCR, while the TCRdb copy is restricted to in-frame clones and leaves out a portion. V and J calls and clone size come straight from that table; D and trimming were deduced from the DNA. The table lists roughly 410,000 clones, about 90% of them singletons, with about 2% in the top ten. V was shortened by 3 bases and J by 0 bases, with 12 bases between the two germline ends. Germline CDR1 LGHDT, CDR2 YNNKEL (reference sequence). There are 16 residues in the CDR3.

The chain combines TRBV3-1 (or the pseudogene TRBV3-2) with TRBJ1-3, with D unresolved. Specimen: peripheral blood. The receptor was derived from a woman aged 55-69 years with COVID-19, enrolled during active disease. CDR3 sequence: CASSHETLNSGNTIYF. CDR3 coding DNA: TGTGCCAGCAGCCACGAGACACTCAACTCTGGAAACACCATATATTTT.